This TCR beta chain was documented in a study of T cells after yellow fever vaccination. Study findings and constraints: Abundant clonotypes (contaminants from the bulk population) could be present in FACS-sorted repertoires.

Universal primer sites and UMIs were introduced during 5'RACE template-switching synthesis of TCR cDNA. TCRdb recomputed calls from the 5' RACE reads with MiXCR, one row per CDR3 protein. Among 300,000 to 400,000 distinct CDR3 sequences listed, around 8.1% were seen once. Of note for this clonotype: The antigen is undetermined.

The CDR3 has 15 residues. After removal of 6 bases from V and 5 bases from J, the junction contained 7 bases not matched to a gene. CDR1 is SGHAT and CDR2 is FQNNGV in the germline V gene. The sequence was obtained from a man between 18 and 29 years old who received the YFV17D yellow fever vaccine. The rearrangement joins TRBV11-2 to TRBJ2-6, with 7 bases identical to TRBD1. Sequencing used PBMCs, obtained about 41 days after the first yellow fever vaccination. CDR3 loop: CASSATGPRANVLTF. The DNA of the CDR3 is TGTGCCAGCAGTGCGACAGGGCCCAGGGCCAACGTCCTGACTTTC.